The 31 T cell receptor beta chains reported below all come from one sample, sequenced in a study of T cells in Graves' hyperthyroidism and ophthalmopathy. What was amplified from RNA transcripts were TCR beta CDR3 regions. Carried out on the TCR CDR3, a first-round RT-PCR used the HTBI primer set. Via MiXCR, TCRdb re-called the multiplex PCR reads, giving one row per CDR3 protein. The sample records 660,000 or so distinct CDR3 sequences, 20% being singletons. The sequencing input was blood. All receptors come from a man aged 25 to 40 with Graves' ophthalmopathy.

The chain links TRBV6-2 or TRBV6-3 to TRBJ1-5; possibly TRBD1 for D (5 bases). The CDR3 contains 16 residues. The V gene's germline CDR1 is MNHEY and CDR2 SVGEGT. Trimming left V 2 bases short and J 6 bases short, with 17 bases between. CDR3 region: CASSYPGTLSVQPQHF. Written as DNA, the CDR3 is TGTGCCAGCAGTTACCCCGGGACCTTATCAGTTCAGCCCCAGCATTTT.

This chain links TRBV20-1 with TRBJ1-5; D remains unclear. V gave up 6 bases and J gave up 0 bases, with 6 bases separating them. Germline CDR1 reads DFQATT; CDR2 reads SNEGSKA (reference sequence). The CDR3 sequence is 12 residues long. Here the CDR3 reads CSASTSNQPQHF. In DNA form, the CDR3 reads TGCAGTGCCAGCACTAGCAATCAGCCCCAGCATTTT.

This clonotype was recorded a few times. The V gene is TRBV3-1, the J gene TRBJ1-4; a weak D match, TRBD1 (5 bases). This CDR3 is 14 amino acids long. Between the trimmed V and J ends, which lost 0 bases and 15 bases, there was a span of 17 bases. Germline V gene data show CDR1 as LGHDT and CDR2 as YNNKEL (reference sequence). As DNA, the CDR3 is TGTGCCAGCAGCCAAGATCACGGGGACGCTGGTTTGTTTTTT. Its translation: CASSQDHGDAGLFF.

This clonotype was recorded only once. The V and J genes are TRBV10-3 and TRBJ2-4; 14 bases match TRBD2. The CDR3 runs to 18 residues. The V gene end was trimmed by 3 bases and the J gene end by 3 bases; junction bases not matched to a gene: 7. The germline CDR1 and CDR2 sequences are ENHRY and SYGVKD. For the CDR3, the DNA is TGTGCCATCAGTGATCGACTAGCGGGAGGGCTAGGCAAAAACATTCAGTACTTC. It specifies CAISDRLAGGLGKNIQYF.

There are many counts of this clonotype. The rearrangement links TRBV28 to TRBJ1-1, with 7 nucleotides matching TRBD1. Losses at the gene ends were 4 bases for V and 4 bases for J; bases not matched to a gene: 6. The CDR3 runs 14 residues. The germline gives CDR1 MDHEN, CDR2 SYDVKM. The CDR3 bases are TGTGCCAGCAGTTCGCCAGGGGGAGGCACTGAAGCTTTCTTT. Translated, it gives CASSSPGGGTEAFF. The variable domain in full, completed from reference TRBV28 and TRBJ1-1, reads DVKVTQSSRYLVKRTGEKVFLECVQDMDHENMFWYRQDPGLGLRLIYFSYDVKMKEKGDIPEGYSVSREKKERFSLILESASTNQTSMYLCASSSPGGGTEAFFGQGTRLTVV.

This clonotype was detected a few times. The CDR3 DNA reads as TGCGCCAGCAGTCCCGGGCCTAGTGGCACAGATACGCAGTATTTT. The encoded protein is CASSPGPSGTDTQYF. The J gene is TRBJ2-3, the V gene TRBV10-1, with D unclear. This CDR3 spans 15 amino acids. V was clipped by 5 bases and J by 1 base, with 13 bases between them. Germline lookup yields CDR1 WNHNN and CDR2 SYGVQD (reference sequence).

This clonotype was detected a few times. CDR3 sequence (DNA): TGTGCCAGCAGCTTAGGGACTAGCGGGAGTTGGGGGTTTAATGAGCAGTTCTTC. Its translation: CASSLGTSGSWGFNEQFF. This chain connects TRBV7-4 to TRBJ2-1; 13 bases agree with TRBD2. CDR1 is SGHVT and CDR2 is SQSDAQ in the germline V gene. CDR3 size: 18 residues. V shed 1 base and J 7 bases; nucleotides not matched to a gene: 10. Complete variable domain (other parts from reference TRBV7-4 and TRBJ2-1): GAGVSQSPRYKVAKRGRDVALRCDSISGHVTLYWYRQTLGQGSEVLTYSQSDAQRDKSGRPSGRFSAERPERSVSTLKIQRTEQGDSAVYLCASSLGTSGSWGFNEQFFGPGTRLTVL.

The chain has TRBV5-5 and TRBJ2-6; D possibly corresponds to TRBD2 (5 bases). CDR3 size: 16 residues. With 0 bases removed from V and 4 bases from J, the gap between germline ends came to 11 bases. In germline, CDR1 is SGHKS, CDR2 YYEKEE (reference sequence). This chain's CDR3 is CASSLGESAGANVLTF. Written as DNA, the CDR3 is TGTGCCAGCAGCTTGGGGGAGTCGGCGGGGGCCAACGTCCTGACTTTC.

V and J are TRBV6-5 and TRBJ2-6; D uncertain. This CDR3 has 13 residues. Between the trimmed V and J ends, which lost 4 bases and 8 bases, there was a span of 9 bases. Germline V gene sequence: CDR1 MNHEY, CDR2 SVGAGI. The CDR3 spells CASSSDKPNVLTF. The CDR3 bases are TGTGCCAGCAGTTCCGACAAACCCAACGTCCTGACTTTC.

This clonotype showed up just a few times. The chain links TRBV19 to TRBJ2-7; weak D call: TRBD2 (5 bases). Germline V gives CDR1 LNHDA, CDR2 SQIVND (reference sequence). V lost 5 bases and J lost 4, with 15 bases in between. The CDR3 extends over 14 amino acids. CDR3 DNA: TGTGCCAGTAGTCCCGGGATTCTTTTATACGAGCAGTACTTC. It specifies CASSPGILLYEQYF.

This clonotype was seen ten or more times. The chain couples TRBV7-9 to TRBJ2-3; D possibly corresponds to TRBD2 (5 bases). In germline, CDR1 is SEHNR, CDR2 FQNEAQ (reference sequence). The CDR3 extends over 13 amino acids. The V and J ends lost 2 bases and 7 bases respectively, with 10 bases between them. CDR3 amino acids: CASSLSGTYTQYF. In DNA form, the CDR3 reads TGTGCCAGCAGCTTAAGCGGAACTTATACGCAGTATTTT.

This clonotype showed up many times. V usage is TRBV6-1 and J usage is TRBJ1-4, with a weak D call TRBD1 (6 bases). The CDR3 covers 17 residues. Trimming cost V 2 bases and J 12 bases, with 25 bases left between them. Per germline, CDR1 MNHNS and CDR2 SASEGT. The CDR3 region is CASSEPPGAIGGGELFF. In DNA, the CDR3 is TGTGCCAGCAGTGAACCCCCGGGGGCTATCGGTGGAGGGGAACTGTTTTTT.

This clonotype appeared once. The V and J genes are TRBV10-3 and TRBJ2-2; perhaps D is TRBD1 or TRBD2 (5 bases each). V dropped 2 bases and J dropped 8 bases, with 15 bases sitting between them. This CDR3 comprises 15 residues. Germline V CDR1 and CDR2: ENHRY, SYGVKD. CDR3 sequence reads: CAISERGPSAGELFF. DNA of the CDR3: TGTGCCATCAGTGAGAGGGGACCATCGGCTGGGGAGCTGTTTTTT.

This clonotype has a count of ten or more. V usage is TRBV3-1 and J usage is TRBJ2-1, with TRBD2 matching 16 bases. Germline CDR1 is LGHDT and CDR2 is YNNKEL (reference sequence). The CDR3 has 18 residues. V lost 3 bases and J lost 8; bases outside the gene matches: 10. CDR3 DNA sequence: TGTGCCAGCAGCCACGCGGGACTAGCGGGAGGGAGCGGCGATGAGCAGTTCTTC. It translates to CASSHAGLAGGSGDEQFF.

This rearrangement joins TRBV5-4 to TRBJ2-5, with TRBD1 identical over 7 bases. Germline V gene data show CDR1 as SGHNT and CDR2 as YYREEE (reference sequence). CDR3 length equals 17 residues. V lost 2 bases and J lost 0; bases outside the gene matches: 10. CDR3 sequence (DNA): TGTGCCAGCAGCTTATACCGGGACAGAGGGAACCAAGAGACCCAGTACTTC. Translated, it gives CASSLYRDRGNQETQYF. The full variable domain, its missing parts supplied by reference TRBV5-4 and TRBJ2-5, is ETGVTQSPTHLIKTRGQQVTLRCSSQSGHNTVSWYQQALGQGPQFIFQYYREEENGRGNFPPRFSGLQFPNYSSELNVNALELDDSALYLCASSLYRDRGNQETQYFGPGTRLLVL.

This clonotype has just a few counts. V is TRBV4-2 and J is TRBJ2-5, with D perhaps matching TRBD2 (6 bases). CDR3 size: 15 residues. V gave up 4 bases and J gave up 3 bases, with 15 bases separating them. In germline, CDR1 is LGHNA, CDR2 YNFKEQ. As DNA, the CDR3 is TGTGCCAGCAGCCTCAGTTCCGGGAGCGAAGAGACCCAGTACTTC. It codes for CASSLSSGSEETQYF.

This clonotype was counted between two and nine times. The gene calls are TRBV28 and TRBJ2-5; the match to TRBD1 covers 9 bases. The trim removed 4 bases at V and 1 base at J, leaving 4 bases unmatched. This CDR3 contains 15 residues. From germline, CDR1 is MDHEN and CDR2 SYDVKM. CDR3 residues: CASSSSTGGQETQYF. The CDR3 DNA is TGTGCCAGCAGTTCGTCGACAGGGGGCCAAGAGACCCAGTACTTC. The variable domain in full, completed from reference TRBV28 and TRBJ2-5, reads DVKVTQSSRYLVKRTGEKVFLECVQDMDHENMFWYRQDPGLGLRLIYFSYDVKMKEKGDIPEGYSVSREKKERFSLILESASTNQTSMYLCASSSSTGGQETQYFGPGTRLLVL.

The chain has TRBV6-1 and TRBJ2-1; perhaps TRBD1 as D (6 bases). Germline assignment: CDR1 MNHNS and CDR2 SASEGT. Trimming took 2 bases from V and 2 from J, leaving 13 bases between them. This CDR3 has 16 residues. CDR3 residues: CASSETTGHPYNEQFF. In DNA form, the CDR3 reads TGTGCCAGCAGTGAAACCACGGGACACCCCTACAATGAGCAGTTCTTC.

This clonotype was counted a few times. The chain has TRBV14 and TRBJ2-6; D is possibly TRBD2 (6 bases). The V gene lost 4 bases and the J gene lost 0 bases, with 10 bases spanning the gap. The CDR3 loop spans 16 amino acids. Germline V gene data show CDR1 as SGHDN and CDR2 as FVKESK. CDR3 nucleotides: TGTGCCAGCAGCCTACGGGGGATCTCTGGGGCCAACGTCCTGACTTTC. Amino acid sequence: CASSLRGISGANVLTF.

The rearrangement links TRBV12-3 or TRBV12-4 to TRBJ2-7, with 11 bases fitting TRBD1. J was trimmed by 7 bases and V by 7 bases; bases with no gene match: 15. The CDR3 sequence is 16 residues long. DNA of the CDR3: TGTGCCAGCACCGAACCCGGGGACAGGGGGACTCGAGAGCAGTACTTC. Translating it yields CASTEPGDRGTREQYF.

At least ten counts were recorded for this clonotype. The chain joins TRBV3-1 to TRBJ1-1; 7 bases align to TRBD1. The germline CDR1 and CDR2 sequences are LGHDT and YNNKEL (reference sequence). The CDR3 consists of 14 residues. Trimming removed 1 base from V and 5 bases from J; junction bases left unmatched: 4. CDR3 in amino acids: CASSQVDRETEAFF. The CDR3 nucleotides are TGTGCCAGCAGCCAAGTCGACAGGGAGACTGAAGCTTTCTTT.

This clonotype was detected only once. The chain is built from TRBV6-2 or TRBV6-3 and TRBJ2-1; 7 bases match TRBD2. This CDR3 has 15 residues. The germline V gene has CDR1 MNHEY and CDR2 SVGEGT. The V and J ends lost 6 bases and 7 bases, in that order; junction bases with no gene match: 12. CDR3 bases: TGTGCCAGCAGACCGGCCCCCGGCGGGAGTAATGAGCAGTTCTTC. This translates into CASRPAPGGSNEQFF.

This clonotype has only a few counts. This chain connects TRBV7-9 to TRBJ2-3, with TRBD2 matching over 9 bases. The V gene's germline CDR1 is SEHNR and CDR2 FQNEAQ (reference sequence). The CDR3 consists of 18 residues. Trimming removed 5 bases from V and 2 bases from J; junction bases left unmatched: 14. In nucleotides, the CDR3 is TGTGCCAGCAGCCGGCGGCCTAGCGGGAAAGAGGACACAGATACGCAGTATTTT. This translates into CASSRRPSGKEDTDTQYF. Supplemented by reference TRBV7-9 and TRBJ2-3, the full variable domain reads DTGVSQNPRHKITKRGQNVTFRCDPISEHNRLYWYRQTLGQGPEFLTYFQNEAQLEKSRLLSDRFSAERPKGSFSTLEIQRTEQGDSAMYLCASSRRPSGKEDTDTQYFGPGTRLTVL.

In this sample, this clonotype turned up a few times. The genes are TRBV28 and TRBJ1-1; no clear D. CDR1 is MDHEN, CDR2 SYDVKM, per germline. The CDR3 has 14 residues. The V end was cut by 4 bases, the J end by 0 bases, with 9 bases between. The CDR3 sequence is CASSSLAMNTEAFF. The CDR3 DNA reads TGTGCCAGCAGTTCCCTGGCAATGAACACTGAAGCTTTCTTT.

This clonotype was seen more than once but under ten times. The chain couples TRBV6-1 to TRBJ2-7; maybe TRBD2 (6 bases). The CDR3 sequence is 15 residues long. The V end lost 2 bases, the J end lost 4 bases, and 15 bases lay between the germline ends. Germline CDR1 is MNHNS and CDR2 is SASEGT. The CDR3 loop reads CASSELEGELYEQYF. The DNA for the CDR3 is TGTGCCAGCAGTGAACTGGAGGGAGAGCTGTACGAGCAGTACTTC.

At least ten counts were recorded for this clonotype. DNA for the CDR3: TGCAGCGTTGAGTGGGGCGCGAACACTGAAGCTTTCTTT. Its translation: CSVEWGANTEAFF. This chain uses TRBV29-1 with TRBJ1-1, with a weak D call TRBD1 (5 bases). Looked up from germline, CDR1 is SQVTM and CDR2 is ANQGSEA. The CDR3 is 13 amino acids. V lost 3 bases to trimming and J lost 1 base, with 9 bases between them.

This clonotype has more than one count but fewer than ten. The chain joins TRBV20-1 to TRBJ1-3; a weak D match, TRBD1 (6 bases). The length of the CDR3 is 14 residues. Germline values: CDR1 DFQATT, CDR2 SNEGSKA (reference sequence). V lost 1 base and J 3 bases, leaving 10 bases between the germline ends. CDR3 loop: CSARVGTLGNTIYF. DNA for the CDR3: TGCAGTGCTAGAGTCGGGACACTTGGAAACACCATATATTTT.

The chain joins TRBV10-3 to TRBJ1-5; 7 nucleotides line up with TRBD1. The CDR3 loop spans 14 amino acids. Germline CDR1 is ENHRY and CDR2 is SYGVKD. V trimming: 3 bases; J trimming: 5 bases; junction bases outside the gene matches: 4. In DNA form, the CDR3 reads TGTGCCATCAGTGACAGGGGGTTGCATCAGCCCCAGCATTTT. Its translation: CAISDRGLHQPQHF.

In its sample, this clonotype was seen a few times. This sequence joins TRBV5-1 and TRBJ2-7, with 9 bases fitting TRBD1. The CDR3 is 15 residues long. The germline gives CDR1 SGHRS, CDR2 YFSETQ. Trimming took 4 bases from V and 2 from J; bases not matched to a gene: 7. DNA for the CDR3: TGCGCCAGCAGCACTGGACAGGGGTGGGCCTACGAGCAGTACTTC. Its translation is CASSTGQGWAYEQYF. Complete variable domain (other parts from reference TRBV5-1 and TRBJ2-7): KAGVTQTPRYLIKTRGQQVTLSCSPISGHRSVSWYQQTPGQGLQFLFEYFSETQRNKGNFPGRFSGRQFSNSRSEMNVSTLELGDSALYLCASSTGQGWAYEQYFGPGTRLTVT.

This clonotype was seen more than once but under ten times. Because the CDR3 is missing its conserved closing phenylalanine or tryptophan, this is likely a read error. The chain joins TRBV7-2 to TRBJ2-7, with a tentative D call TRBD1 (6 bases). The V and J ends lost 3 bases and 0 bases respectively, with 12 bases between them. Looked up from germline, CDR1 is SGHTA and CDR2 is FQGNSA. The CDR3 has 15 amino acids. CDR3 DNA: TGTGCCAGCAGCTTCCAACAGGGTAGCTCCTACGAGCAGTACCTC. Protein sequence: CASSFQQGSSYEQYL.

In DNA, the CDR3 is TGTGCCAGCAGAGAAAGAGGAAACACCATATATTTT. Amino acid sequence: CASRERGNTIYF. The chain is built from TRBV11-2 and TRBJ1-3; D not resolved. The CDR3 contains 12 residues. Germline-derived CDR1 and CDR2 are SGHAT and FQNNGV. Trimming left V 6 bases short and J 4 bases short, with 7 bases between.